This TCR beta chain originates from a study of CD8 T cells in ankylosing spondylitis. This clonotype occurred a few times. What it recognizes is unknown. MiXCR was run by TCRdb on the 5' RACE reads, yielding one entry per CDR3 protein. The table records some 130,000 distinct CDR3 sequences, over 15% of them present only once. Trimming took 5 bases from V and 10 from J; bases not matched to a gene: 11. In germline, CDR1 is MNHEY, CDR2 SMNVEV (reference sequence). The CDR3 is 15 amino acids. Overall study results and limits: What appeared characteristic of ankylosing spondylitis blood was a TCR beta motif of eight highly homologous variants.

Sequencing was carried out using blood, either unsorted or a sorted T cell fraction (not recorded which). The chain carries TRBV27 and TRBJ2-1; 10 bases map to TRBD1. The sequence derives from a male donor with ankylosing spondylitis. The DNA for the CDR3 is TGTGCCAGCAGTCTCACCGGGACAGGGGCTCGGGAGCAGTTCTTC. It encodes CASSLTGTGAREQFF.